A selection of T cell receptor beta chains follows, all from one sample in a study of T cells in Graves' hyperthyroidism and ophthalmopathy. TCRdb used MiXCR to reprocess the multiplex PCR reads, holding one entry per CDR3 protein. Here the sample spans around 700,000 distinct CDR3 sequences, about 35% being singletons. The sample consisted of blood. These receptors all stem from a woman aged 40 to 49 with Graves' hyperthyroidism. Both conserved end residues are part of each CDR3. Fields, in order: CDR3 protein, V gene, J gene, CDR3 length.

CASGGGSRAQYF	TRBV7-2	TRBJ2-7	12
CASSPTLSGNTIYF	TRBV4-3	TRBJ1-3	14
CASSQDGQGRSNQPQHF	TRBV2	TRBJ1-5	17
CSVTGRGKETQYF	TRBV29-1	TRBJ2-5	13
CATSSPLGGGKETQYF	TRBV15	TRBJ2-5	16
CSVAWANDHQPQHF	TRBV29-1	TRBJ1-5	14
CASSVDGGLGTEAFF	TRBV9	TRBJ1-1	15
CASRTAGTGGEGANGAFF	TRBV12-3/TRBV12-4	TRBJ1-1	18
CASSPLGRNYGYTF	TRBV16	TRBJ1-2	14
CASRYRTGSGNTIYF	TRBV6-5	TRBJ1-3	15
CSARKLAGLQETQYF	TRBV20-1	TRBJ2-5	15
CASSIQGAVYGYTF	TRBV12-3/TRBV12-4	TRBJ1-2	14
CASSLEVGGRGEQYF	TRBV7-8	TRBJ2-7	15
CASSQGGAPESYEQYF	TRBV5-8	TRBJ2-7	16
CATGTGGASTNEKLFF	TRBV13	TRBJ1-4	16
CASSLGLRKDEQFF	TRBV7-9	TRBJ2-1	14
CASGLGGGNTIYF	TRBV11-2	TRBJ1-3	13
CASSLDPGGGSGYTF	TRBV5-5	TRBJ1-2	15
CAGSGDRAFSGYTF	TRBV2	TRBJ1-2	14
CSARQGAIAQPQHF	TRBV20-1	TRBJ1-5	14
CASSRGLETQYF	TRBV7-2	TRBJ2-5	12
CASSGPRRELFF	TRBV6-5	TRBJ2-2	12
CASSQDQDTYGYTF	TRBV4-3	TRBJ1-2	14
CASSPAASGLYSPLHF	TRBV4-1	TRBJ1-6	16
CASSESHSNQPQHF	TRBV10-2	TRBJ1-5	14
CASSPDRDRSRSYNSPLHF	TRBV7-2	TRBJ1-6	19
CSVGGGVLEQYF	TRBV29-1	TRBJ2-7	12